This T cell receptor (beta chain) stems from a study of Ad26.COV2.S vaccination and SARS-CoV-2 variants. Background on the study: Once or twice, 56 days apart, Ad26.COV2.S was delivered intramuscularly.

As concerns this clone: The antigen remains undetermined.

Clones were sequenced by immunoSEQ multiplex PCR, and TCRdb holds only the in-frame ones, with some missing. The table records about 400,000 clones, roughly 90% of them present only once. Treatment here: about 20 received Ad26.COV2.S at low or high dose, single or two shots; 5 received placebo; per-sample allocation not given. Collection of the samples took place on day 63 after the first injection of vaccine or placebo. An adult donor aged 18-55 years was enrolled in Boston. Ad26.COV2.S expressed prefusion-stabilized spike from the original Wuhan strain. V was clipped by 4 bases and J by 8 bases; unmatched bases: 19. Germline values: CDR1 SGHDT, CDR2 YYEEEE. CDR3 length equals 17 residues. Study-wide results and limits: Non-spike TCR breadth showed similarity between vaccine and placebo recipients.

The chain is built from TRBV5-6 and TRBJ2-7; 9 bases fit TRBD1. This receptor was identified in a person aged 18-65 years who received the Ad26.COV2.S COVID-19 vaccine or a placebo. Sequences were derived from peripheral blood, sampled in a trial of Ad26.COV2.S vaccine versus placebo. CDR3 in DNA: TGTGCCAGCAGCATCTGGGGTTCACAGGGGGCGCGACTAAAGCAGTACTTC. Its translation: CASSIWGSQGARLKQYF.